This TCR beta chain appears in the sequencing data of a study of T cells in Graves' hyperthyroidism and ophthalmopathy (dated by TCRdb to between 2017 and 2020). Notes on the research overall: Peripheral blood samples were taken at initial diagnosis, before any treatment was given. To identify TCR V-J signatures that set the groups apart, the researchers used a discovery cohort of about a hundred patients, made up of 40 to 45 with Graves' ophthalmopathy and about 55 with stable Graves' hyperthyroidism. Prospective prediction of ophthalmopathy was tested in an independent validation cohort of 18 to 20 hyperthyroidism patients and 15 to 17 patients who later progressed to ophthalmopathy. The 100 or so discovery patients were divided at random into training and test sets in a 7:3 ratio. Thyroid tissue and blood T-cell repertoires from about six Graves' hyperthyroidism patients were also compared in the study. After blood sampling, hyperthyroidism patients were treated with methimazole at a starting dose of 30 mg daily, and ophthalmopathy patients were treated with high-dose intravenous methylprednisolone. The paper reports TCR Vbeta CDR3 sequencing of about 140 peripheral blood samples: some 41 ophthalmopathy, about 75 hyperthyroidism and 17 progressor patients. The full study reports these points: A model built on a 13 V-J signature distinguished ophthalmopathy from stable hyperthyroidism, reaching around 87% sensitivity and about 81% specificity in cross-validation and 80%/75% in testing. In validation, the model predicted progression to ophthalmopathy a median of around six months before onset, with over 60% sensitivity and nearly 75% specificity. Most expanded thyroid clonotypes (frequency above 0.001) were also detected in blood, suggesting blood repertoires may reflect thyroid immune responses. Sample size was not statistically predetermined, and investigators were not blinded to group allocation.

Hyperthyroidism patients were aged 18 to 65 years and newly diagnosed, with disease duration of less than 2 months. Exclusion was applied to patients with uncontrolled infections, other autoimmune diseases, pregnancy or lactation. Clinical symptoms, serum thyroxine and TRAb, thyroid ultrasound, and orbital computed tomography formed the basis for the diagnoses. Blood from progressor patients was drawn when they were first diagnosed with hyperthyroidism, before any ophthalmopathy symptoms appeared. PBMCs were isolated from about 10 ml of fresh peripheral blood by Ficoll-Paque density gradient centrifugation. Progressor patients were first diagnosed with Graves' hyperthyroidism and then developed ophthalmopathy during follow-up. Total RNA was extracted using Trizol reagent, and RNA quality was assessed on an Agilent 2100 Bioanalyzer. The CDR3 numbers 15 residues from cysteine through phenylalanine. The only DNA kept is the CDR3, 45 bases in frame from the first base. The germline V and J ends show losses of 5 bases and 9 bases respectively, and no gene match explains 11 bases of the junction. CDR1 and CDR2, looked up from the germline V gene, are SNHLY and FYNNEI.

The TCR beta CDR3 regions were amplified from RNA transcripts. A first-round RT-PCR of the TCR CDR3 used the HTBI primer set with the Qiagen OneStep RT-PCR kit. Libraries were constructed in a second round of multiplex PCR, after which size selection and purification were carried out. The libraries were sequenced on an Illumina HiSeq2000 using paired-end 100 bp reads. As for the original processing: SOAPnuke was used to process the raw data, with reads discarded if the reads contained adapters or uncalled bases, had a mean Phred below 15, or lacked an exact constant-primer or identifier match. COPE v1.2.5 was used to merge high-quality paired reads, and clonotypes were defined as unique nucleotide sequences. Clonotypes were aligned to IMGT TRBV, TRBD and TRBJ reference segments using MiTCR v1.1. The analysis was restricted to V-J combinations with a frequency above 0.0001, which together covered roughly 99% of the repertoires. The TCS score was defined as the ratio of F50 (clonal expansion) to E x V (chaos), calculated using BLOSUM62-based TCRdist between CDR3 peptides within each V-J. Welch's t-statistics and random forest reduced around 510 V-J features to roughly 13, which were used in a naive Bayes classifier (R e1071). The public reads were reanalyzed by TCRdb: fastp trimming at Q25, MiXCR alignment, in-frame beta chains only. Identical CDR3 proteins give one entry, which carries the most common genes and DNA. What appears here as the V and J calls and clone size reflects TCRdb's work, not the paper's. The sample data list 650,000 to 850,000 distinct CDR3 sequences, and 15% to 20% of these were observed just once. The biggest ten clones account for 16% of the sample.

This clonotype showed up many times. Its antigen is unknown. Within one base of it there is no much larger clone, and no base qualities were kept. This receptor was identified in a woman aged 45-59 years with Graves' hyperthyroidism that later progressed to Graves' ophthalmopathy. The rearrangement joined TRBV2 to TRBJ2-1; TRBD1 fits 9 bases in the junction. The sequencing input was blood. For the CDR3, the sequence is CASSQGQGIITEQFF. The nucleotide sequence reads TGTGCCAGCAGTCAAGGACAGGGGATAATAACTGAGCAGTTCTTC. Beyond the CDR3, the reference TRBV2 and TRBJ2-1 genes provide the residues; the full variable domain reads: EPEVTQTPSHQVTQMGQEVILRCVPISNHLYFYWYRQILGQKVEFLVSFYNNEISEKSEIFDDQFSVERPDGSNFTLKIRSTKLEDSAMYFCASSQGQGIITEQFFGPGTRLTVL.